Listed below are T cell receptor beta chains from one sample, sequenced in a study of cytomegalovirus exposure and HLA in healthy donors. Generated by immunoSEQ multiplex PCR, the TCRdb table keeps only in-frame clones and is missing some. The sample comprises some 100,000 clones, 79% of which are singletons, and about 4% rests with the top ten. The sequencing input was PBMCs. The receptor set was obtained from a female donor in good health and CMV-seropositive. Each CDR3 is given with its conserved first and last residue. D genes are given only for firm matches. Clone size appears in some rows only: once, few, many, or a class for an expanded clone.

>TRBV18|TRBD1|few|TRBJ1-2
TGTGCCAGCTCACCGGACAGGGACTATGGCTACACCTTC
CASSPDRDYGYTF
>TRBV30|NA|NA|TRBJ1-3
TGTGCCTGGAGTGTAGGGGTTGGAAACACCATATATTTT
CAWSVGVGNTIYF
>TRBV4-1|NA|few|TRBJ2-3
TGCGCCAGCAGCCGAGAGGACTTTCTTGTTCTCACAGATACGCAGTATTTT
CASSREDFLVLTDTQYF
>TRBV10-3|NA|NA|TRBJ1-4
TGTGCCATCAGAAGGGGGGGTGAAAAACTGTTTTTT
CAIRRGGEKLFF
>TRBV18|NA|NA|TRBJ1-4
TGTGCCAGCTCACCTTTAAACCGGGTCGGTGAAAAACTGTTTTTT
CASSPLNRVGEKLFF
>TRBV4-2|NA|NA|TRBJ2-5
TGTGCCAGCAGCCAAACGAGAGGAGGGTGGCAAGAGACCCAGTACTTC
CASSQTRGGWQETQYF
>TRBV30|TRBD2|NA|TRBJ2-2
TGTGCCTGGAGTGTATCGGCTAGCGGGAGGATGGGCACCGGGGAGCTGTTTTTT
CAWSVSASGRMGTGELFF
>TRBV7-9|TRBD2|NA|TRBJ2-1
TGTGCCAGCAGCTTACTCCCTAGCGGTGGGACCTACAATGAGCAGTTCTTC
CASSLLPSGGTYNEQFF
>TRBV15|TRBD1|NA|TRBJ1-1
TGTGCCACCAGCAGAGCGGGGACAGGTCACTTCGGGGAAGCTTTCTTT
CATSRAGTGHFGEAFF
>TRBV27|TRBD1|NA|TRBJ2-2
TGTGCCAGCAGGCCAGACAGGGGGCGCACCGGGGAGCTGTTTTTT
CASRPDRGRTGELFF
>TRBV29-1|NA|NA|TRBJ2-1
TGCAGCGTTGAAGATGGGGCAGAACGGCAGTTCTTC
CSVEDGAERQFF
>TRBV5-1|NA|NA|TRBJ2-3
TGCGCCAGCAGCCCCGGGGGTACCACAGATACGCAGTATTTT
CASSPGGTTDTQYF
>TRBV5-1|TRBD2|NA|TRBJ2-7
TGCGCCAGCAGCTTGTTTGGGACTAGCGGGAGGCTGGACGAGCAGTACTTC
CASSLFGTSGRLDEQYF
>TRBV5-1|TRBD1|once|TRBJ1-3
TGCGCCAGCAGCTTGGAAAGACAGGGGATAGGAAACACCATATATTTT
CASSLERQGIGNTIYF